This entry lists 26 T cell receptor beta chains sequenced from one sample in a study of cytomegalovirus exposure and HLA in healthy donors. The PCR employed 60 Vbeta primers together with 13 Jbeta primers. TCRdb's table, derived via immunoSEQ multiplex PCR, lists solely in-frame clones and lacks some. The sample lists around 20,000 clones; under 85% were seen once. The source material was PBMCs. The source is a human donor in good health.

This chain uses TRBV10-3 with TRBJ2-1; D remains ambiguous. Between the trimmed V and J ends, which lost 9 bases and 8 bases, there was a span of 11 bases. The CDR3 extends over 11 amino acids. The germline V gene has CDR1 ENHRY and CDR2 SYGVKD. The CDR3 spells CAISAADEQFF. For the CDR3, the DNA is TGTGCCATTTCTGCGGCGGATGAGCAGTTCTTC.

The CDR3 loop reads CASSYSRNTEAFF. CDR3 DNA: TGTGCCAGCAGTTATAGTAGGAACACTGAAGCTTTCTTT. This chain uses TRBV27 with TRBJ1-1; no clear D. Germline loops: CDR1 MNHEY, CDR2 SMNVEV (reference sequence). The CDR3 is 13 amino acids. The V and J ends lost 4 bases and 1 base respectively, with 7 bases between them.

This chain links TRBV30 with TRBJ2-2; D is unresolved. Germline loops: CDR1 GTSNPN, CDR2 SVGIG (reference sequence). The V gene lost 2 bases and the J gene lost 1 base, with 5 bases spanning the gap. This CDR3 is 13 amino acids long. The CDR3 DNA follows: TGTGCCTGGAGTTCTGTGAACACCGGGGAGCTGTTTTTT. Amino acids: CAWSSVNTGELFF.

The chain carries TRBV18 and TRBJ2-3, with 8 positions matching TRBD1. The V gene end was trimmed by 2 bases and the J gene end by 0 bases; junction bases not matched to a gene: 1. The CDR3 length is 15 residues. CDR1 and CDR2 (germline): KGHSH, LQKENI. The CDR3 is CASSPDRGSTDTQYF. The CDR3 DNA reads TGTGCCAGCTCACCAGACAGGGGTAGCACAGATACGCAGTATTTT.

This sequence joins TRBV5-1 and TRBJ1-6, with D perhaps matching TRBD1 (6 bases). Germline assignment: CDR1 SGHRS and CDR2 YFSETQ. Trimming removed 0 bases at V and 10 bases at J, with 11 bases between. The CDR3 has 14 residues. Here the CDR3 reads CASSLARGGSPLHF. CDR3 coding DNA: TGCGCCAGCAGCTTGGCAAGGGGGGGATCACCCCTCCACTTT.

The chain couples TRBV6-5 to TRBJ2-7, with a tentative D call TRBD2 (5 bases). The CDR3 is 12 amino acids. Germline CDR1 reads MNHEY; CDR2 reads SVGAGI. Trimming cost V 7 bases and J 6 bases, with 13 bases left between them. CDR3 in amino acids: CASTNRGSEQYF. CDR3 in DNA: TGTGCCAGCACCAACCGGGGTAGCGAGCAGTACTTC.

There are a few counts of this clone. The chain employs TRBV7-9 and TRBJ1-4; D not certain. CDR3 length: 14 amino acids. The V and J ends lost 1 base and 4 bases respectively, with 7 bases between them. Germline CDR1 is SEHNR and CDR2 is FQNEAQ (reference sequence). The CDR3, as DNA: TGTGCCAGCAGCTTAGGAGGATTTAATGAAAAACTGTTTTTT. It is translated as CASSLGGFNEKLFF. The variable domain in full, completed from reference TRBV7-9 and TRBJ1-4, reads DTGVSQNPRHKITKRGQNVTFRCDPISEHNRLYWYRQTLGQGPEFLTYFQNEAQLEKSRLLSDRFSAERPKGSFSTLEIQRTEQGDSAMYLCASSLGGFNEKLFFGSGTQLSVL.

Only a few counts were recorded for this clone. This sequence joins TRBV19 and TRBJ2-5; TRBD1 aligns across 8 bases. V was pared by 6 bases and J by 4 bases, with 16 bases of the junction left unmatched. Per germline, CDR1 LNHDA and CDR2 SQIVND (reference sequence). This CDR3 has 17 amino acids. The CDR3 DNA reads TGTGCCAGTAGCGTAAGAGGACAGGGAGTGACGGGAGAGACCCAGTACTTC. Protein product: CASSVRGQGVTGETQYF. The entire variable domain, with the rest obtained from reference TRBV19 and TRBJ2-5, is as follows: DGGITQSPKYLFRKEGQNVTLSCEQNLNHDAMYWYRQDPGQGLRLIYYSQIVNDFQKGDIAEGYSVSREKKESFPLTVTSAQKNPTAFYLCASSVRGQGVTGETQYFGPGTRLLVL.

Judged by abundance, this clone is medium-sized. The V gene is TRBV18, the J gene TRBJ2-2; TRBD1 matches at 8 bases. V dropped 7 bases and J dropped 0; count of bases not matched to a gene: 4. The CDR3 is made up of 15 amino acids. The V gene's germline CDR1 is KGHSH and CDR2 LQKENI. The CDR3 region is CASYPGGANTGELFF. The CDR3 DNA reads as TGTGCCAGCTACCCAGGGGGCGCGAACACCGGGGAGCTGTTTTTT.

This clone has only one observation. The chain links TRBV29-1 to TRBJ1-2, with D uncertain. Trimming cost V 7 bases and J 2 bases, with 8 bases left between them. Germline V gene sequence: CDR1 SQVTM, CDR2 ANQGSEA. The CDR3 length is 11 residues. In DNA form, the CDR3 reads TGCAGCGCCGGGGAGAACTATGGCTACACCTTC. Its translation: CSAGENYGYTF.

V is TRBV4-2 and J is TRBJ2-4; 8 bases are shared with TRBD2. Germline-derived CDR1 and CDR2 are LGHNA and YNFKEQ. The CDR3 consists of 16 residues. After removal of 3 bases from V and 8 bases from J, the junction contained 12 bases not matched to a gene. The chain's CDR3 is CASSQGRGLGADIQYF. The DNA of the CDR3 is TGTGCCAGCAGCCAGGGTAGGGGACTAGGGGCAGACATTCAGTACTTC.

The chain has TRBV29-1 and TRBJ2-3; 7 bases fit TRBD1. This CDR3 is built from 13 residues. Germline V gives CDR1 SQVTM, CDR2 ANQGSEA. V lost 5 bases, J lost 3 bases, and 5 bases stayed unmatched. CDR3 in DNA: TGCAGCGTTTACAGGGGCGGGACAGATACGCAGTATTTT. Protein: CSVYRGGTDTQYF.

The chain links TRBV18 to TRBJ2-4; a possible D gene is TRBD2 (5 bases). Germline V CDR1 and CDR2: KGHSH, LQKENI. Trimming took 3 bases from V and 8 from J, leaving 8 bases between them. The CDR3 spans 12 residues. CDR3 bases: TGTGCCAGCTCACCGCTCGGGGACATTCAGTACTTC. Its translation is CASSPLGDIQYF.

This rearrangement joins TRBV6-1 to TRBJ2-7, with TRBD1 identical over 9 bases. Trimming removed 9 bases from V and 0 bases from J; junction bases left unmatched: 6. The CDR3 spans 14 residues. Germline loops: CDR1 MNHNS, CDR2 SASEGT. CDR3: CASPPGQGSYEQYF. As DNA, the CDR3 is TGTGCCAGTCCACCGGGACAGGGCTCCTACGAGCAGTACTTC.

The rearrangement links TRBV7-9 to TRBJ2-1; the D gene is possibly TRBD2 (5 bases). Trimming left V 4 bases short and J 4 bases short, with 14 bases between. The CDR3 loop spans 15 amino acids. Germline CDR1 SEHNR, CDR2 FQNEAQ (reference sequence). The CDR3 protein is CASSSSSSLYNEQFF. The CDR3 coding sequence is TGTGCCAGCAGCTCCTCTAGCTCGCTATACAATGAGCAGTTCTTC.

The chain combines TRBV13 with TRBJ2-5; no firm D call. The CDR3 runs 14 residues. V lost 5 bases and J 0 bases, leaving 10 bases between the germline ends. Germline CDR1 reads PRHDT; CDR2 reads FYEKMQ (reference sequence). The CDR3 here is CASSPRPYQETQYF. The CDR3 DNA is TGTGCCAGCAGCCCCAGGCCGTACCAAGAGACCCAGTACTTC. Full variable domain (outside the CDR3, taken from reference TRBV13 and TRBJ2-5): AAGVIQSPRHLIKEKRETATLKCYPIPRHDTVYWYQQGPGQDPQFLISFYEKMQSDKGSIPDRFSAQQFSDYHSELNMSSLELGDSALYFCASSPRPYQETQYFGPGTRLLVL.

This chain uses TRBV7-2 with TRBJ2-1; TRBD2 matches at 8 bases. Germline-derived CDR1 and CDR2 are SGHTA and FQGNSA. The J segment lost 6 bases and the V segment lost 3 bases, leaving 7 bases of the junction unmatched. This CDR3 has 15 amino acids. CDR3: CASSFFSGGLNEQFF. CDR3 sequence (DNA): TGTGCCAGCAGCTTTTTCTCGGGGGGGCTCAATGAGCAGTTCTTC.

This chain joins TRBV6-5 and TRBJ1-6; D might be TRBD1 (6 bases). The CDR3 is 14 amino acids. CDR1 MNHEY and CDR2 SVGAGI come from the germline V gene. Trimming took off 5 bases at V and 10 bases at J, with 15 bases between the two ends. As DNA, the CDR3 is TGTGCCAGCAGTCGTACAGGGTCACGGTCACCCCTCCACTTT. This sequence encodes CASSRTGSRSPLHF.

The chain uses TRBV27 and TRBJ1-5, with D perhaps TRBD1 (6 bases). The germline gives CDR1 MNHEY, CDR2 SMNVEV (reference sequence). This CDR3 comprises 14 residues. The V gene lost 5 bases and the J gene lost 7 bases, with 15 bases spanning the gap. The CDR3 loop reads CASSLDRMGQPQHF. The DNA of the CDR3 is TGTGCCAGCAGTCTTGACAGGATGGGCCAGCCCCAGCATTTT.

The CDR3 coding sequence is TGTGCCAGCAGTCCTTCGGGGACAGTGATTGAAGCTTTCTTT. This encodes CASSPSGTVIEAFF. The chain is built from TRBV6-1 and TRBJ1-1; 7 bases are a match to TRBD1. The V and J ends lost 5 bases and 7 bases, in that order; junction bases with no gene match: 10. This CDR3 region has 14 residues. Per the germline V gene, CDR1 is MNHNS and CDR2 is SASEGT.

The V call is TRBV6-5, the J call TRBJ2-2; D unclear. Germline assignment: CDR1 MNHEY and CDR2 SVGAGI. V was pared by 2 bases and J by 7 bases, with 8 bases between. This CDR3 has 13 residues. The CDR3 sequence: CASSYPGHGELFF. The CDR3, as DNA: TGTGCCAGCAGTTACCCAGGTCACGGGGAGCTGTTTTTT.

The chain uses TRBV4-3 and TRBJ2-2; TRBD1 aligns across 8 bases. The length of the CDR3 is 15 residues. Trimming at V came to 3 bases and at J to 1 base, leaving 1 base not matched to a gene. The germline V gene encodes CDR1 LGHNA and CDR2 YSLEER. In DNA form, the CDR3 reads TGCGCCAGCAGCCAGGGACAGGTGAACACCGGGGAGCTGTTTTTT. Translating gives CASSQGQVNTGELFF.

This clone was detected only once. V gene TRBV10-2 combines with J gene TRBJ1-2; 9 bases agree with TRBD1. The CDR3 is made up of 17 amino acids. V shed 2 bases and J 7 bases; nucleotides not matched to a gene: 14. Looked up from germline, CDR1 is WSHSY and CDR2 is SAAADI. The CDR3: CASSETGTGTPRGGYTF. The CDR3 DNA reads TGCGCCAGCAGTGAGACCGGGACAGGGACTCCTAGGGGTGGCTACACCTTC.

The chain couples TRBV4-1 to TRBJ2-1, with D possibly matching TRBD1 (5 bases). The CDR3 has 17 amino acids. V shed 0 bases and J shed 1 base, with 13 bases lying between them. Germline-derived CDR1 and CDR2 are MGHRA and YSYEKL. The CDR3 region is CASSQDLGVLSYNEQFF. DNA of the CDR3: TGCGCCAGCAGCCAAGACTTAGGGGTTTTGTCCTACAATGAGCAGTTCTTC.

The chain is built from TRBV15 and TRBJ2-5; 9 bases are a match to TRBD2. Germline CDR1 and CDR2: LNHNV and YYDKDF (reference sequence). After removal of 1 base from V and 5 bases from J, the junction contained 8 bases not matched to a gene. This CDR3 is built from 16 residues. The CDR3 sequence: CATSRAPAGGMETQYF. CDR3 nucleotide sequence: TGTGCCACCAGCAGAGCCCCAGCGGGGGGTATGGAGACCCAGTACTTC.

This chain uses TRBV4-2 with TRBJ1-2; TRBD1 might be the D (6 bases). Germline V gene lookup returns CDR1 LGHNA and CDR2 YNFKEQ. Trimming left V 7 bases short and J 3 bases short, with 12 bases between. The CDR3 spans 13 residues. CDR3 region: CASNPSGDYGYTF. In DNA form, the CDR3 reads TGTGCCAGCAACCCCTCAGGGGACTATGGCTACACCTTC.